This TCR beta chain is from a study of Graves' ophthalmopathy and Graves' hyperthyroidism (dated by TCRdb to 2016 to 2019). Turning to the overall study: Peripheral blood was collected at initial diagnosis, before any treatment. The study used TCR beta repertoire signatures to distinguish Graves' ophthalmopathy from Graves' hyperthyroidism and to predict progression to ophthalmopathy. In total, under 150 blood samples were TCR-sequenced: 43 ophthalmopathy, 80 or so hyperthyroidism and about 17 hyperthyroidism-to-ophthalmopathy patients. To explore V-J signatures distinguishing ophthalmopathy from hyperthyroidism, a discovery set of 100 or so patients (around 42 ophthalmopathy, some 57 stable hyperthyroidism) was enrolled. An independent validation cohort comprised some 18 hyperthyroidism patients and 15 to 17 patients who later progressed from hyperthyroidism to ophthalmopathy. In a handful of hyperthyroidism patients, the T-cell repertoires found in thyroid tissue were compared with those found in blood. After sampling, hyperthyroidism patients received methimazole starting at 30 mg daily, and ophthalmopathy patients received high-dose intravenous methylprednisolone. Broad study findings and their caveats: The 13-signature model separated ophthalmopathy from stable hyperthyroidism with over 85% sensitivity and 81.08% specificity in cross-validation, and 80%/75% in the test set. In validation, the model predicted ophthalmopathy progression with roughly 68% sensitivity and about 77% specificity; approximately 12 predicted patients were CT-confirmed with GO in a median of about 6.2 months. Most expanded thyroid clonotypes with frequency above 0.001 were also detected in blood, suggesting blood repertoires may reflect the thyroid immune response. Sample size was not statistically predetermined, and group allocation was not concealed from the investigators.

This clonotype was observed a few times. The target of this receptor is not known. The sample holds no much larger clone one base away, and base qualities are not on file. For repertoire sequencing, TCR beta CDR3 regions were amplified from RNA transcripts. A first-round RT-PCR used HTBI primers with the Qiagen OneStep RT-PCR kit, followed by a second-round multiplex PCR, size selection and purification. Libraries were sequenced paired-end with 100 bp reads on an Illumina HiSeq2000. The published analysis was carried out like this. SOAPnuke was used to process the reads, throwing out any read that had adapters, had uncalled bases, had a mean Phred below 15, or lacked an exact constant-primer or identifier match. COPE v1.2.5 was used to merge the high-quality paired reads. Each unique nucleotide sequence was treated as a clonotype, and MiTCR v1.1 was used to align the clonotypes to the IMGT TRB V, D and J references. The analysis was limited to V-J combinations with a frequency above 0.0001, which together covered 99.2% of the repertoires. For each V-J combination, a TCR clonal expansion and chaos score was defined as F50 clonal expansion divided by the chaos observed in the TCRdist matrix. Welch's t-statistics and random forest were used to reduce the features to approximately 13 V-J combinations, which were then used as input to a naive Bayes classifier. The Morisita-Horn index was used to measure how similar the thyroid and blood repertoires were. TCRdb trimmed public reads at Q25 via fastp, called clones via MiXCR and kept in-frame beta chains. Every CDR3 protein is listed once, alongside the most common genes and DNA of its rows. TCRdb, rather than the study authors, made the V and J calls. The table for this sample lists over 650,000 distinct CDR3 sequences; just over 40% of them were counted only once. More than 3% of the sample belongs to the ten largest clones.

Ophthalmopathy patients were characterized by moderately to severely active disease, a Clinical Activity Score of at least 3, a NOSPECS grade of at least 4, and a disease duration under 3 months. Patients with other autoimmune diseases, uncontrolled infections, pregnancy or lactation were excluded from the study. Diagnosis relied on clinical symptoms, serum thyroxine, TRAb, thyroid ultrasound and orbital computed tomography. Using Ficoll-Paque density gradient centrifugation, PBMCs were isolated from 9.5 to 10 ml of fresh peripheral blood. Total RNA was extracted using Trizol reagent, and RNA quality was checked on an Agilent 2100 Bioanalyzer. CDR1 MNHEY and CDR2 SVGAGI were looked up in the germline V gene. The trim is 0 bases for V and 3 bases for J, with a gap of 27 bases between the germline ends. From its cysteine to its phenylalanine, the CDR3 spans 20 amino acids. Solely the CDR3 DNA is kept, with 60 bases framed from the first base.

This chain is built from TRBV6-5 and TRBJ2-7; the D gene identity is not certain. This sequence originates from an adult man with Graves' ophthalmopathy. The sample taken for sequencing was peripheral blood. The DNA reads TGTGCCAGCAGTTACTCGATTTCTCCTTTTCCAGTATTAGGTATCTACGAGCAGTACTTC. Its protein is CASSYSISPFPVLGIYEQYF.